This passage covers 20 T cell receptor beta chains from one sample sequenced in a study of shared clonotypes between healthy human individuals. The protocol was immunoSEQ multiplex PCR, while the TCRdb copy is restricted to in-frame clones and leaves out a portion. Of more than 2 million clones in the sample, about 94% were seen once. Sequencing used naive CD4+ T cells sorted from blood. Documented subset: CD45RA+ positively selected. These TCRs come from a man between 18 and 35 years old in good health.

The J gene is TRBJ2-3, the V gene TRBV7-2, with TRBD1 matching over 7 bases. Germline-derived CDR1 and CDR2 are SGHTA and FQGNSA. The CDR3 extends over 14 amino acids. The trim removed 3 bases at V and 2 bases at J, leaving 2 bases unmatched. The CDR3 is CASSFDRATDTQYF. CDR3 bases: TGTGCCAGCAGCTTCGACAGGGCCACAGATACGCAGTATTTT. Full variable domain (missing parts from reference TRBV7-2 and TRBJ2-3): GAGVSQSPSNKVTEKGKDVELRCDPISGHTALYWYRQSLGQGLEFLIYFQGNSAPDKSGLPSDRFSAERTGGSVSTLTIQRTQQEDSAVYLCASSFDRATDTQYFGPGTRLTVL.

CDR3 loop: CASSFDRRADTQYF. For the CDR3, the DNA is TGTGCCAGCAGCTTCGACAGGAGGGCGGATACGCAGTATTTT. The rearrangement links TRBV7-2 to TRBJ2-3; the D call may be TRBD1 or TRBD2 (6 bases each). This CDR3 spans 14 amino acids. Germline V gene lookup returns CDR1 SGHTA and CDR2 FQGNSA. Trimming removed 3 bases at V and 6 bases at J, with 13 bases between. Full variable domain (missing parts from reference TRBV7-2 and TRBJ2-3): GAGVSQSPSNKVTEKGKDVELRCDPISGHTALYWYRQSLGQGLEFLIYFQGNSAPDKSGLPSDRFSAERTGGSVSTLTIQRTQQEDSAVYLCASSFDRRADTQYFGPGTRLTVL.

V and J are TRBV2 and TRBJ2-7, with TRBD1 matching 9 bases. This CDR3 spans 15 amino acids. CDR1 is SNHLY and CDR2 is FYNNEI in the germline V gene. With V trimmed by 4 bases and J by 5 bases, 9 bases remained unmatched. The CDR3 DNA reads as TGTGCCAGCAGTGGCAGCCGGGACAGGGTCCACGAGCAGTACTTC. It translates to CASSGSRDRVHEQYF.

The chain employs TRBV6-1 and TRBJ1-3; D possibly corresponds to TRBD1 (5 bases). The germline V gene encodes CDR1 MNHNS and CDR2 SASEGT. Trimming took off 3 bases at V and 4 bases at J, with 10 bases between the two ends. The CDR3 runs 14 residues. The CDR3 bases are TGTGCCAGCAGTGACGGGACGATCGGAAACACCATATATTTT. Translation: CASSDGTIGNTIYF.

The chain couples TRBV11-2 to TRBJ2-5; D perhaps matches TRBD1 (5 bases). Germline V gene lookup returns CDR1 SGHAT and CDR2 FQNNGV. V gave up 3 bases and J gave up 5 bases, with 13 bases separating them. This CDR3 spans 14 amino acids. CDR3 coding DNA: TGTGCCAGCAGCTTGACCAGGGCTGCCGAGACCCAGTACTTC. Encoded protein: CASSLTRAAETQYF.

In DNA, the CDR3 is TGTGCCAGCAGCTTAGTAGGGGGAACCTACGAGCAGTACTTC. This sequence encodes CASSLVGGTYEQYF. The chain combines TRBV11-2 with TRBJ2-7, with a possible D match to TRBD1 (6 bases). The CDR3 length is 14 residues. Germline values: CDR1 SGHAT, CDR2 FQNNGV. The V and J ends lost 1 base and 2 bases respectively, with 9 bases between them.

About this clone itself: Other DNA sequences in the sample encode the same CDR3. The V and J genes are TRBV5-1 and TRBJ1-2, with 7 bases that match TRBD1. J gave up 4 bases and V 0 bases, and 3 bases lay outside the gene matches. CDR3 length: 14 amino acids. In germline, CDR1 is SGHRS, CDR2 YFSETQ. The CDR3 reads CASSLGDSSYGYTF. CDR3 DNA: TGCGCCAGCAGCTTGGGGGACAGCTCCTATGGCTACACCTTC. Filled out from reference TRBV5-1 and TRBJ1-2, the complete variable domain reads KAGVTQTPRYLIKTRGQQVTLSCSPISGHRSVSWYQQTPGQGLQFLFEYFSETQRNKGNFPGRFSGRQFSNSRSEMNVSTLELGDSALYLCASSLGDSSYGYTFGSGTRLTVV.

To note about this clone: This sample includes further DNA sequences coding for the same CDR3. The V and J genes are TRBV5-1 and TRBJ2-6; D is perhaps TRBD2 (5 bases). Germline CDR1 is SGHRS and CDR2 is YFSETQ. The CDR3 covers 16 residues. With 0 bases removed from V and 1 base from J, the gap between germline ends came to 8 bases. The CDR3 coding sequence is TGCGCCAGCAGCTTGGAAGGCGGGTCTGGGGCCAACGTCCTGACTTTC. Protein: CASSLEGGSGANVLTF.

The V call is TRBV6-6, the J call TRBJ1-1; no clear D gene. The germline CDR1 and CDR2 sequences are MNHNY and SVGAGI (reference sequence). The CDR3 has 13 residues. The V end lost 4 bases, the J end lost 3 bases, and 9 bases lay between the germline ends. This chain's CDR3 is CASSSVADTEAFF. For the CDR3, the DNA is TGTGCCAGCAGTTCGGTCGCGGACACTGAAGCTTTCTTT.

The chain is built from TRBV5-1 and TRBJ2-5, with 13 bases lining up with TRBD2. Losses at the gene ends were 3 bases for V and 5 bases for J; bases not matched to a gene: 7. CDR3 size: 16 residues. Germline CDR1 reads SGHRS; CDR2 reads YFSETQ. The CDR3 region is CASSWGTSGEGETQYF. CDR3 bases: TGCGCCAGCAGCTGGGGGACTAGCGGGGAAGGGGAGACCCAGTACTTC.

The genes are TRBV7-9 and TRBJ1-1; D is undetermined. V lost 1 base, J lost 4 bases, and 10 bases lay in between. This CDR3 comprises 14 residues. CDR1 and CDR2 from the germline V gene are SEHNR and FQNEAQ (reference sequence). The CDR3 loop is CASSLVYGPTEAFF. The CDR3 nucleotides are TGTGCCAGCAGCTTAGTTTATGGGCCCACTGAAGCTTTCTTT. The full variable domain, its missing parts supplied by reference TRBV7-9 and TRBJ1-1, is DTGVSQNPRHKITKRGQNVTFRCDPISEHNRLYWYRQTLGQGPEFLTYFQNEAQLEKSRLLSDRFSAERPKGSFSTLEIQRTEQGDSAMYLCASSLVYGPTEAFFGQGTRLTVV.

This sequence joins TRBV11-2 and TRBJ2-3; D is unclear. The CDR3 sequence is 18 residues long. Trimming removed 5 bases from V and 1 base from J, with 22 bases in between. CDR1 SGHAT and CDR2 FQNNGV come from the germline V gene. Here the CDR3 reads CASSPQFSVLLGTDTQYF. CDR3 bases: TGTGCCAGCAGCCCGCAATTTTCGGTCCTACTCGGCACAGATACGCAGTATTTT.

The chain carries TRBV5-1 and TRBJ2-5, with D perhaps matching TRBD1 (5 bases). Deletions cut 4 bases from V and 5 bases from J, with 15 bases between. Per germline, CDR1 SGHRS and CDR2 YFSETQ. The CDR3 contains 14 residues. CDR3 residues: CASSGDSFSETQYF. As DNA, the CDR3 is TGCGCCAGCAGCGGCGACAGCTTTTCGGAGACCCAGTACTTC.

This clone has just one count. The CDR3 DNA reads TGTGCCAGCTCAGGACTGCGGGGGGCGGCATACGAGCAGTACTTC. Translated, it gives CASSGLRGAAYEQYF. This chain joins TRBV18 and TRBJ2-7; 8 bases match TRBD2. The CDR3 sequence is 15 residues long. After removal of 5 bases from V and 4 bases from J, the junction contained 10 bases not matched to a gene. The germline gives CDR1 KGHSH, CDR2 LQKENI.

J is TRBJ2-7 and V is TRBV2; 11 bases are shared with TRBD2. V lost 6 bases, J lost 3 bases, and 7 bases stayed unmatched. CDR1 and CDR2 (germline): SNHLY, FYNNEI. There are 15 residues in the CDR3. CDR3 nucleotide sequence: TGTGCCAGCAGGGGAACTAGCGGGAGTATCTACGAGCAGTACTTC. It is translated as CASRGTSGSIYEQYF.

A word on this clone: This CDR3 is also generated by other DNA sequences in the sample. This chain joins TRBV30 and TRBJ1-1; D gene ambiguous. Trimming left V 2 bases short and J 0 bases short, with 4 bases between. Germline assignment: CDR1 GTSNPN and CDR2 SVGIG (reference sequence). CDR3 length equals 12 residues. In DNA, the CDR3 is TGTGCCTGGAGTCCAGTGAACACTGAAGCTTTCTTT. It is translated as CAWSPVNTEAFF.

This rearrangement joins TRBV10-3 to TRBJ2-7, with 12 positions matching TRBD2. V lost 8 bases, J lost 2 bases, and 10 bases stayed unmatched. The V gene's germline CDR1 is ENHRY and CDR2 SYGVKD. The CDR3 length is 16 residues. CDR3 nucleotide sequence: TGTGCCATCCCGACTAGCGGGGGCCCCGGGCCCTACGAGCAGTACTTC. Its translation is CAIPTSGGPGPYEQYF.

The J gene is TRBJ2-7, the V gene TRBV6-1, with TRBD1 as a possible D gene (6 bases). There are 18 residues in the CDR3. Germline CDR1 is MNHNS and CDR2 is SASEGT. The germline V and J ends were trimmed by 4 bases and 7 bases, with 29 bases remaining between them. CDR3 sequence reads: CASSAGTLPAGTRGEQYF. The CDR3 DNA is TGTGCCAGCAGTGCCGGGACACTCCCCGCCGGGACAAGGGGGGAGCAGTACTTC.

The chain combines TRBV11-1 with TRBJ1-2; 8 nucleotides align to TRBD1. The CDR3 extends over 13 amino acids. The V gene end was trimmed by 5 bases and the J gene end by 7 bases; junction bases not matched to a gene: 6. Germline V gives CDR1 SGHAT, CDR2 FQDESV (reference sequence). CDR3 bases: TGTGCCAGCAGCCGACAGGGGCTAGGTGGCTACACCTTC. Translation: CASSRQGLGGYTF.

The rearrangement joins TRBV14 to TRBJ1-6; a possible D gene is TRBD1 (5 bases). Per the germline V gene, CDR1 is SGHDN and CDR2 is FVKESK. The V and J ends lost 4 bases and 5 bases respectively, with 12 bases between them. The CDR3 length is 15 residues. The CDR3 DNA reads TGTGCCAGCAGCCCCGGGGGGTTCAATAATTCACCCCTCCACTTT. This translates into CASSPGGFNNSPLHF.